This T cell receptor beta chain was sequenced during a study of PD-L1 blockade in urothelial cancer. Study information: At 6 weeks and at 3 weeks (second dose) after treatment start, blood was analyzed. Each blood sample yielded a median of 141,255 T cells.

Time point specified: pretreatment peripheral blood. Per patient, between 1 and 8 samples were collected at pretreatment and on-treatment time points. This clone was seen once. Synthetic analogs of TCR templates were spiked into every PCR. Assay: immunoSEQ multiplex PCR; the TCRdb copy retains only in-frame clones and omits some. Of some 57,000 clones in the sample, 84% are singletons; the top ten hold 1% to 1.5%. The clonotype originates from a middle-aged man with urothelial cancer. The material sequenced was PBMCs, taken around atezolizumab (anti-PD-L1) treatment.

CDR3 nucleotides: TGTGCCACCCTAAGGGACAGGGGGCTAAATGAGCAGTTCTTC. Amino acid sequence: CATLRDRGLNEQFF. This sequence joins TRBV28 and TRBJ2-1; the match to TRBD1 covers 12 bases. V gave up 10 bases and J gave up 7 bases; unmatched junction bases: 8. The CDR3 spans 14 residues. Germline CDR1 and CDR2: MDHEN and SYDVKM.